The clone carrying this T cell receptor (beta chain) was detected only once. Antigen unknown. Some clones are missing from TCRdb's copy, which holds only in-frame ones; the method was immunoSEQ multiplex PCR. This table holds 150,000 to 200,000 clones, roughly nine tenths found once. Analyses pooled second doses at about 4 or about 12 weeks. These data come from a study of T cell responses to AZD1222 COVID-19 vaccine. CDR3 size: 17 residues. Germline loops: CDR1 SGDLS, CDR2 YYNGEE. J lost 0 bases, V lost 3 bases, and 9 bases had no gene match. Whole-study results and caveats: Spike-specific TCR breadth rose after two AZD1222 doses, and depth rose as well. Clonal diversity may have been underestimated, and the donors were mostly white British, with more females than males.

Sample: peripheral blood, taken 28 days after the second AZD1222 dose. The chain couples TRBV9 to TRBJ1-2; the match to TRBD1 covers 9 bases. This sequence originates from an adult who received the AZD1222 COVID-19 vaccine. The CDR3 is CASSAHPGQGSNYGYTF. The DNA for the CDR3 is TGTGCCAGCAGCGCCCATCCGGGACAGGGATCTAACTATGGCTACACCTTC.